This record looks at one T cell receptor beta chain sequence and its context. MiXCR was run by TCRdb on the PCR reads, yielding one entry per CDR3 protein. The repertoire has fewer than 350,000 distinct CDR3 sequences, 20% to 25% of them found once; the top ten carry roughly 0.86%. The sample originates from a study of molecular identifiers for immune sequencing clone quantification. This clonotype was sampled from a human donor in good health. Some libraries in this study had Jurkat cell RNA spiked in. The specimen was naive CD8+ T cells from blood, with Jurkat cell RNA spiked in. As for subset: FACS-sorted CD8+CD4-CCR7+CD45RA+ naive T cells.

CDR3 in DNA: TGTGCCAGCAGTTTAATGACAGGGGGCCTACCTGGGACCCAGTACTTC. Amino acid sequence: CASSLMTGGLPGTQYF. The chain joins TRBV27 to TRBJ2-5; 10 bases match TRBD1. The junction had 10 bases not matched to a gene; V was cut back by 2 bases and J by 7 bases. Germline CDR1 reads MNHEY; CDR2 reads SMNVEV (reference sequence). The CDR3 spans 16 residues.